This T cell receptor (beta chain) was documented in a study of CD8 T cells in Susac syndrome. The V and J ends lost 7 bases and 8 bases, in that order; junction bases with no gene match: 13. The CDR3 contains 13 residues. Germline CDR1 SQVTM, CDR2 ANQGSEA. TEMRA cells were FACS-enriched and CD8+ and CD4+ T cells negatively isolated. With random hexamers, reverse transcription was performed on about 0.5 to 1 ug of RNA. TCRdb reprocessed the immunoSEQ multiplex PCR reads with MiXCR, giving one entry per CDR3 protein. The sample yields about 50,000 distinct CDR3 sequences, 93% seen once. The V gene is TRBV29-1, the J gene TRBJ1-2; 7 nucleotides align to TRBD1. This receptor was obtained from a human donor with multiple sclerosis. What was sequenced was CD8+ T cells from PBMCs. This CDR3 reads CSAATGSLSGYTF. The CDR3 DNA sequence: TGCAGCGCTGCGACAGGGTCGCTTTCGGGCTACACCTTC.